These 26 T cell receptor beta chains were sequenced from one sample in a study of shared clonotypes between healthy human individuals. Here immunoSEQ multiplex PCR was the method, and the copy in TCRdb shows in-frame clones only, minus some. The sample yields over a million clones, just under 99% seen once. Sequenced material: naive CD4+ T cells sorted from blood. Subset denoted: CD45RA+ positively selected. These receptors all come from a young man in good health.

The rearrangement uses TRBV6-1 and TRBJ1-4; D ambiguous. The CDR3 length is 12 residues. Per germline, CDR1 MNHNS and CDR2 SASEGT. Trimming took off 7 bases at V and 8 bases at J, with 11 bases between the two ends. The CDR3: CASNLPGEKLFF. The DNA for the CDR3 is TGTGCCAGCAATCTCCCGGGCGAAAAACTGTTTTTT.

The chain carries TRBV29-1 and TRBJ2-7; possible D gene TRBD2, 7 bases. The CDR3 is 13 amino acids. Germline V gene lookup returns CDR1 SQVTM and CDR2 ANQGSEA. The ends were cut back, 4 bases at V and 7 bases at J, with 17 bases in the middle. The CDR3 region is CSVAEAGAGEQYF. The CDR3 coding sequence is TGCAGCGTTGCGGAGGCGGGGGCTGGGGAGCAGTACTTC.

This clone occurred once. This sequence joins TRBV5-1 and TRBJ2-3; 7 bases are a match to TRBD2. Germline loops: CDR1 SGHRS, CDR2 YFSETQ. V gave up 7 bases and J gave up 3 bases; unmatched junction bases: 11. The CDR3 contains 15 residues. DNA of the CDR3: TGCGCCAGCGCCAATTTCGCGGGAGTGACAGATACGCAGTATTTT. Its translation: CASANFAGVTDTQYF.

As regards this clone: In the same sample, other DNA sequences code for this CDR3. The rearrangement links TRBV7-8 to TRBJ2-7; no clear D gene. V lost 2 bases, J lost 1 base, and 6 bases lay in between. This CDR3 contains 13 residues. CDR1 is SGHVS, CDR2 FQNEAQ, per germline. The CDR3 DNA reads TGTGCCAGCAGCTTATTACGGTCCTACGAGCAGTACTTC. Translated, it gives CASSLLRSYEQYF.

The chain combines TRBV18 with TRBJ2-1; D call uncertain. Per the germline V gene, CDR1 is KGHSH and CDR2 is LQKENI. V shed 1 base and J shed 4 bases, with 11 bases lying between them. This CDR3 is 15 amino acids long. This CDR3 reads CASSPLDPSYNEQFF. As DNA, the CDR3 is TGTGCCAGCTCACCACTGGACCCTTCTTACAATGAGCAGTTCTTC.

The V and J genes are TRBV18 and TRBJ2-5; TRBD2 is a possible D gene (6 bases). V was pared by 3 bases and J by 5 bases, with 16 bases between. CDR3 length equals 15 residues. The germline CDR1 and CDR2 sequences are KGHSH and LQKENI. This chain's CDR3 is CASSPPSRGTETQYF. In DNA, the CDR3 is TGTGCCAGCTCACCCCCCAGTCGGGGGACCGAGACCCAGTACTTC. The whole variable domain, filled in from reference TRBV18 and TRBJ2-5, reads NAGVMQNPRHLVRRRGQEARLRCSPMKGHSHVYWYRQLPEEGLKFMVYLQKENIIDESGMPKERFSAEFPKEGPSILRIQQVVRGDSAAYFCASSPPSRGTETQYFGPGTRLLVL.

The chain combines TRBV9 with TRBJ2-1; 10 bases are a match to TRBD1. With V trimmed by 3 bases and J by 7 bases, 7 bases remained unmatched. This CDR3 region has 15 residues. In germline, CDR1 is SGDLS, CDR2 YYNGEE. CDR3 sequence (DNA): TGTGCCAGCAGCGCCAGACAGGGGGCGGTAAATGAGCAGTTCTTC. Translated, it gives CASSARQGAVNEQFF.

The chain uses TRBV7-9 and TRBJ2-5; a possible D gene is TRBD1 (7 bases). CDR3 size: 16 residues. With 4 bases removed from V and 2 bases from J, the gap between germline ends came to 17 bases. Germline assignment: CDR1 SEHNR and CDR2 FQNEAQ (reference sequence). CDR3 bases: TGTGCCAGCAGCTCACGACAGGGAGGTAGGCAAGAGACCCAGTACTTC. The encoded protein is CASSSRQGGRQETQYF.

The V gene is TRBV14, the J gene TRBJ2-2; D remains unclear. This CDR3 is 16 amino acids long. Trimming cost V 1 base and J 4 bases, with 13 bases left between them. Germline values: CDR1 SGHDN, CDR2 FVKESK. CDR3 DNA sequence: TGTGCCAGCAGCCAAGGAGCTCTTGTGGGCACCGGGGAGCTGTTTTTT. This gives the protein CASSQGALVGTGELFF.

J is TRBJ2-7 and V is TRBV5-1; a possible D gene is TRBD1 (5 bases). From germline, CDR1 is SGHRS and CDR2 YFSETQ. V lost 0 bases, J lost 2 bases, and 12 bases lay in between. This CDR3 is built from 15 residues. The CDR3 loop reads CASSLGGRATYEQYF. The CDR3 DNA reads as TGCGCCAGCAGCTTGGGGGGCAGGGCCACCTACGAGCAGTACTTC.

The chain couples TRBV7-2 to TRBJ2-7; D perhaps matches TRBD2 (5 bases). The CDR3 loop spans 14 amino acids. The V gene lost 5 bases and the J gene lost 2 bases, with 13 bases spanning the gap. CDR1 and CDR2 (germline): SGHTA, FQGNSA. The CDR3 protein is CASSPTRRTYEQYF. CDR3 bases: TGTGCCAGCAGCCCGACGCGGAGGACCTACGAGCAGTACTTC.

The V gene is TRBV5-8, the J gene TRBJ2-7; 8 bases fit TRBD1. Unmatched junction bases numbered 15, after V lost 5 bases and J lost 5 bases. This CDR3 has 16 amino acids. Germline assignment: CDR1 SGHTS and CDR2 YDEGEE. This chain's CDR3 is CASSTLKNRGFHEQYF. The CDR3 nucleotides read TGTGCCAGCAGTACATTGAAAAACAGGGGGTTCCACGAGCAGTACTTC.

The V and J genes are TRBV7-9 and TRBJ1-5, with 10 bases matching TRBD1. Germline CDR1 is SEHNR and CDR2 is FQNEAQ (reference sequence). The CDR3 is made up of 14 amino acids. J gave up 7 bases and V 4 bases, and 4 bases lay outside the gene matches. CDR3 region: CASSSPDRGQPQHF. Written as DNA, the CDR3 is TGTGCCAGCAGCTCCCCGGACAGGGGGCAGCCCCAGCATTTT.

This clone was detected only once. Other nucleotide sequences in the sample specify the same CDR3. The chain carries TRBV5-1 and TRBJ2-7; 7 positions match TRBD1. CDR1 and CDR2 from the germline V gene are SGHRS and YFSETQ. Losses at the gene ends were 0 bases for V and 2 bases for J; bases not matched to a gene: 5. This CDR3 is 15 amino acids long. CDR3 nucleotide sequence: TGCGCCAGCAGCTTGGGGACAGGTGTTACCTACGAGCAGTACTTC. Amino acid sequence: CASSLGTGVTYEQYF.

The chain employs TRBV5-4 and TRBJ1-2; no clear D. The V gene's germline CDR1 is SGHNT and CDR2 YYREEE (reference sequence). The CDR3 covers 13 residues. Trimming pared 0 bases from V and 4 bases from J, leaving 7 bases between. CDR3 in DNA: TGTGCCAGCAGCTTGGAAGGGAGCTATGGCTACACCTTC. Translation gives CASSLEGSYGYTF. Drawing the rest from reference TRBV5-4 and TRBJ1-2, the complete variable domain is ETGVTQSPTHLIKTRGQQVTLRCSSQSGHNTVSWYQQALGQGPQFIFQYYREEENGRGNFPPRFSGLQFPNYSSELNVNALELDDSALYLCASSLEGSYGYTFGSGTRLTVV.

The chain employs TRBV29-1 and TRBJ2-1; D is undetermined. Trimming left V 7 bases short and J 0 bases short, with 13 bases between. Germline V gives CDR1 SQVTM, CDR2 ANQGSEA. This CDR3 contains 14 residues. This CDR3 is CSGYVGASYNEQFF. The CDR3 DNA sequence: TGCAGCGGTTATGTCGGAGCCTCCTACAATGAGCAGTTCTTC.

The V gene is TRBV20-1, the J gene TRBJ2-3; D unclear. V was pared by 1 base and J by 10 bases, with 6 bases between. The CDR3 totals 10 residues. The germline gives CDR1 DFQATT, CDR2 SNEGSKA (reference sequence). CDR3 sequence (DNA): TGCAGTGCTAGAGGATCTGCGCAGTATTTT. It is translated as CSARGSAQYF.

The genes are TRBV5-4 and TRBJ2-7; 12 bases map to TRBD1. CDR3 length: 15 amino acids. V gave up 7 bases and J gave up 5 bases; unmatched junction bases: 10. Per germline, CDR1 SGHNT and CDR2 YYREEE (reference sequence). Written as DNA, the CDR3 is TGTGCCAGCGCCCCCCGTGGGACAGGGGGCCACGAGCAGTACTTC. It codes for CASAPRGTGGHEQYF. Full variable domain (missing parts from reference TRBV5-4 and TRBJ2-7): ETGVTQSPTHLIKTRGQQVTLRCSSQSGHNTVSWYQQALGQGPQFIFQYYREEENGRGNFPPRFSGLQFPNYSSELNVNALELDDSALYLCASAPRGTGGHEQYFGPGTRLTVT.

This chain links TRBV6-5 with TRBJ1-3; D gene unclear. Germline-derived CDR1 and CDR2 are MNHEY and SVGAGI. Trimming removed 7 bases from V and 4 bases from J, with 5 bases in between. The CDR3 runs 11 residues. CDR3 bases: TGTGCCAGCACCTACGGAAACACCATATATTTT. Its translation is CASTYGNTIYF.

This clone showed up just once. The rearrangement uses TRBV19 and TRBJ2-1; perhaps TRBD2 as D (5 bases). This CDR3 is 14 amino acids long. V was shortened by 3 bases and J by 11 bases, with 17 bases between the two germline ends. Looked up from germline, CDR1 is LNHDA and CDR2 is SQIVND (reference sequence). DNA for the CDR3: TGTGCCAGTAGTATGGACTGGAGAACAATGAAGCAGTTCTTC. Translating gives CASSMDWRTMKQFF.

This clone is a singleton in its sample. The V gene is TRBV21-1, the J gene TRBJ1-5. TRBV21-1 is reported as a pseudogene. This CDR3 has 14 amino acids. The CDR3 region is CASSKRTPDQPQHF. Here the CDR3 DNA reads TGTGCCAGCAGCAAACGAACGCCGGATCAGCCCCAGCATTTT.

The rearrangement uses TRBV7-2 and TRBJ2-7; D ambiguous. Germline CDR1 is SGHTA and CDR2 is FQGNSA. The CDR3 spans 15 residues. V gave up 3 bases and J gave up 1 base, with 13 bases separating them. The CDR3 DNA reads TGTGCCAGCAGCTTGACTCTACATGGTTCCTACGAGCAGTACTTC. It codes for CASSLTLHGSYEQYF.

This sequence joins TRBV11-2 and TRBJ2-3; D is perhaps TRBD1 or TRBD2 (5 bases each). Trimming removed 1 base from V and 6 bases from J, with 11 bases in between. CDR3 length: 14 residues. Germline lookup yields CDR1 SGHAT and CDR2 FQNNGV. CDR3 in amino acids: CASSLVSREDTQYF. The CDR3, as DNA: TGTGCCAGCAGCTTAGTTTCCAGGGAGGATACGCAGTATTTT.

The chain couples TRBV28 to TRBJ2-7; D not resolved. Germline loops: CDR1 MDHEN, CDR2 SYDVKM. Trimming removed 4 bases at V and 3 bases at J, with 7 bases between. The CDR3 extends over 12 amino acids. CDR3 sequence reads: CASSWVSYEQYF. The CDR3 DNA reads TGTGCCAGCAGTTGGGTCAGCTACGAGCAGTACTTC.

The chain joins TRBV5-1 to TRBJ2-1; the D gene is possibly TRBD2 (6 bases). CDR1 and CDR2 (germline): SGHRS, YFSETQ. The CDR3 extends over 14 amino acids. V lost 2 bases to trimming and J lost 9 bases, with 15 bases between them. CDR3 residues: CASSFGGLNSEQFF. Here the CDR3 DNA reads TGCGCCAGCAGCTTTGGAGGGTTAAACAGTGAGCAGTTCTTC.

The chain recombines TRBV18 with TRBJ2-7; D ambiguous. The CDR3 covers 13 residues. In germline, CDR1 is KGHSH, CDR2 LQKENI. Trimming shortened V by 4 bases and J by 1 base, and 8 bases separated the two germline ends. CDR3 bases: TGTGCCAGCTCACGGGATCTTTCCTACGAGCAGTACTTC. As protein: CASSRDLSYEQYF.